The clone carrying this T cell receptor (beta chain) was counted a few times. The antigen is undetermined. This sample is drawn from a study of blood T cells in healthy people across ages. Study findings and constraints: When set beside aged donors, long-lived donors presented more naive CD4+ cells and higher diversity.

This CDR3 contains 13 residues. Looked up from germline, CDR1 is SGHNT and CDR2 is YYREEE (reference sequence). The V and J ends lost 7 bases and 8 bases respectively, with 16 bases between them. About 9.6 milliliters of peripheral blood were drawn from each donor into EDTA-treated tubes. A second PCR of 7 to 11 cycles used a sample-barcoded 5' primer and a J-beta primer mix. Each of the cDNA molecules was tagged by a template-switch adaptor with 12 random nucleotides. MiXCR, applied by TCRdb to the 5' RACE reads, yields one record per CDR3 protein. The data contain 1.5 million to 2 million distinct CDR3 sequences, 39% of them singletons.

Sequencing input: blood. This sequence was found in a human donor in good health. The rearrangement uses TRBV5-4 and TRBJ1-3, with D uncertain. CDR3 nucleotides: TGTGCCAGCTCGACCGCTCCACCAGACACCATATATTTT. As protein: CASSTAPPDTIYF.